The sequence of this TCR beta chain was determined in a study of blood T cell repertoires in COVID-19. Study-wide background: Nucleic acid was either cDNA or gDNA, and it came from T cells, B-cell-depleted T cells, or PBMCs.

The CDR3 runs 14 residues. Deletions cut 2 bases from V and 3 bases from J, with 9 bases between. A COVID-19 case was met by exposed participants within 2 weeks before study entry. In the study's own analysis: Estimated nucleated cell counts came from reference gene primer amplification. Measured with immunoSEQ multiplex PCR; TCRdb has only the in-frame clones, and not every one. That table is the source of V, J and clone size, and D and trimming were worked out from the DNA. The sample records about 210,000 clones, 84% being singletons. This chain connects TRBV5-3 to TRBJ1-5, with unresolved D. TRBV5-3 is marked as an open reading frame, function uncertain. The TCR comes from a woman aged 30 to 39 who had been exposed to COVID-19. Specimen: PBMCs or T cells enriched from blood (not recorded which). The CDR3 is CARSFPGVNQPQHF. CDR3 sequence (DNA): TGTGCCAGAAGCTTTCCGGGAGTCAATCAGCCCCAGCATTTT.